These 22 T cell receptor beta chains share one sample of origin, sequenced in a study of PD-L1 blockade in urothelial cancer. Time point: pretreatment peripheral blood. Only in-frame clones appear in the TCRdb table, and some are missing; sequencing was by immunoSEQ multiplex PCR. The sample shows about 70,000 clones, roughly nine tenths of them seen only once. The sequenced sample was PBMCs, obtained around atezolizumab (anti-PD-L1) treatment. All receptors come from a man between 65 and 85 years old with urothelial cancer.

V and J are TRBV2 and TRBJ2-7; 8 bases are a match to TRBD2. V lost 4 bases and J lost 4; bases outside the gene matches: 9. The germline V gene encodes CDR1 SNHLY and CDR2 FYNNEI. The CDR3 consists of 15 residues. This chain's CDR3 is CASSASGGRSYEQYF. CDR3 in DNA: TGTGCCAGCAGTGCCTCGGGCGGGAGGTCGTACGAGCAGTACTTC.

The gene calls are TRBV4-1 and TRBJ2-3; 12 bases agree with TRBD2. Germline-derived CDR1 and CDR2 are MGHRA and YSYEKL. The J segment lost 2 bases and the V segment lost 0 bases, leaving 12 bases of the junction unmatched. CDR3 length: 20 amino acids. The CDR3 DNA follows: TGCGCCAGCAGCCAAGATGGGGAGCTAGCGGGAGGGCCCCCCACAGATACGCAGTATTTT. Protein sequence: CASSQDGELAGGPPTDTQYF.

This chain joins TRBV11-2 and TRBJ2-3; TRBD1 aligns across 7 bases. This CDR3 region has 14 residues. CDR1 and CDR2 (germline): SGHAT, FQNNGV. Trimming at V came to 2 bases and at J to 3 bases, leaving 2 bases not matched to a gene. CDR3 DNA: TGTGCCAGCAGCTTAAACAGGGGAACAGATACGCAGTATTTT. It translates to CASSLNRGTDTQYF.

The chain has TRBV16 and TRBJ1-4; D remains ambiguous. The V gene lost 2 bases and the J gene lost 11 bases, with 15 bases spanning the gap. Germline V CDR1 and CDR2: KGHSY, FQNENV. This CDR3 has 14 amino acids. This CDR3 is CASSQRGGLEKLFF. The CDR3 DNA reads as TGTGCCAGCAGCCAAAGAGGAGGGTTAGAGAAACTGTTTTTT.

V is TRBV2 and J is TRBJ1-2; a possible D gene is TRBD1 (6 bases). The CDR3 sequence is 13 residues long. Per germline, CDR1 SNHLY and CDR2 FYNNEI. Trimming pared 6 bases from V and 7 bases from J, leaving 15 bases between. CDR3 nucleotides: TGTGCCAGCAGATACGTTGACAGGTCTGGCTACACCTTC. Translating it yields CASRYVDRSGYTF.

This chain joins TRBV9 and TRBJ2-5, with 9 bases fitting TRBD1. CDR1 and CDR2 (germline): SGDLS, YYNGEE. The CDR3 is 15 amino acids. V was pared by 2 bases and J by 0 bases, with 2 bases of the junction left unmatched. CDR3 sequence (DNA): TGTGCCAGCAGCGTGGGGACAGGGTACCAAGAGACCCAGTACTTC. Translation gives CASSVGTGYQETQYF. Together with reference TRBV9 and TRBJ2-5, the CDR3 gives the full variable domain: DSGVTQTPKHLITATGQRVTLRCSPRSGDLSVYWYQQSLDQGLQFLIQYYNGEERAKGNILERFSAQQFPDLHSELNLSSLELGDSALYFCASSVGTGYQETQYFGPGTRLLVL.

This clone was detected once. V and J are TRBV23-1 and TRBJ2-1; a possible D gene is TRBD2 (5 bases). Being an ORF, TRBV23-1 has a function that is uncertain. This CDR3 comprises 17 residues. Between the trimmed V and J ends, which lost 2 bases and 3 bases, there was a span of 17 bases. As DNA, the CDR3 is TGCGCCAGCAGTCAACCGGTACTGGACGGGGTCTACAATGAGCAGTTCTTC. Translated: CASSQPVLDGVYNEQFF.

The chain couples TRBV28 to TRBJ1-3; D unresolved. The V end was cut by 5 bases, the J end by 4 bases, with 12 bases between. CDR3 size: 14 residues. The germline V gene encodes CDR1 MDHEN and CDR2 SYDVKM. As DNA, the CDR3 is TGTGCCAGCAGTCCTCCGGACTCGGGAAACACCATATATTTT. This encodes CASSPPDSGNTIYF.

J is TRBJ2-2 and V is TRBV12-5; 11 positions match TRBD2. The germline CDR1 and CDR2 sequences are LGHNT and FRNRAP. The V gene end was trimmed by 2 bases and the J gene end by 6 bases; junction bases not matched to a gene: 5. The CDR3 covers 16 residues. The DNA for the CDR3 is TGTGCTAGTGGTTTGTTTATAGCGGGAGGGGCCGGGGAGCTGTTTTTT. Translating it yields CASGLFIAGGAGELFF.

The CDR3 region has the DNA TGTGCCAGCAGCGATATTGGACTAGCGGGGAAATACAATGAGCAGTTCTTC. It codes for CASSDIGLAGKYNEQFF. The gene calls are TRBV9 and TRBJ2-1; 12 bases are shared with TRBD2. CDR1 and CDR2 (germline): SGDLS, YYNGEE. This CDR3 is built from 17 residues. The J segment lost 4 bases and the V segment lost 3 bases, leaving 8 bases of the junction unmatched.

V usage is TRBV6-5 and J usage is TRBJ2-7, with D possibly TRBD1 on 6 matching bases. The V gene's germline CDR1 is MNHEY and CDR2 SVGAGI. This CDR3 has 16 residues. The germline V and J ends were trimmed by 2 bases and 4 bases, with 18 bases remaining between them. The CDR3 bases are TGTGCCAGCAGTTACCGGGACACCCTTAGGGCATACGAGCAGTACTTC. Its protein is CASSYRDTLRAYEQYF.

This clone has a single count. The rearrangement uses TRBV27 and TRBJ2-7, with 7 bases lining up with TRBD1. The V gene end was trimmed by 8 bases and the J gene end by 3 bases; junction bases not matched to a gene: 19. Germline V CDR1 and CDR2: MNHEY, SMNVEV (reference sequence). The CDR3 spans 17 residues. The CDR3 loop reads CASLPCNQGQVVYEQYF. The CDR3 nucleotides are TGTGCCAGCCTTCCCTGCAACCAAGGACAGGTAGTCTACGAGCAGTACTTC.

The chain has TRBV2 and TRBJ2-7, with 7 bases aligning to TRBD2. The CDR3 is made up of 13 amino acids. Germline values: CDR1 SNHLY, CDR2 FYNNEI. Trimming removed 6 bases from V and 8 bases from J; junction bases left unmatched: 10. The CDR3 nucleotides read TGTGCCAGCAGGACCTCGAGGGAGGGGCAGCAGTACTTC. This translates into CASRTSREGQQYF.

This clone was picked up a small number of times. V gene TRBV2 combines with J gene TRBJ1-3, with a weak D call TRBD1 (5 bases). Trimming shortened V by 6 bases and J by 9 bases, and 9 bases separated the two germline ends. CDR3 length: 11 residues. Germline V lookup: CDR1 SNHLY, CDR2 FYNNEI. The CDR3 is CASRGVGTIYF. CDR3 sequence (DNA): TGTGCCAGCAGAGGGGTTGGCACCATATATTTT. The variable domain in full, completed from reference TRBV2 and TRBJ1-3, reads EPEVTQTPSHQVTQMGQEVILRCVPISNHLYFYWYRQILGQKVEFLVSFYNNEISEKSEIFDDQFSVERPDGSNFTLKIRSTKLEDSAMYFCASRGVGTIYFGEGSWLTVV.

This chain links TRBV19 with TRBJ1-5, with 8 bases lining up with TRBD1. Germline CDR1 and CDR2: LNHDA and SQIVND (reference sequence). With 7 bases clipped from V and 1 base from J, the junction kept 6 bases outside the gene matches. The CDR3 totals 15 residues. For the CDR3, the DNA is TGTGCCAGTACCGAGACAGGGGCCAGCAATCAGCCCCAGCATTTT. This codes for CASTETGASNQPQHF.

The chain is built from TRBV14 and TRBJ2-7, with D maybe TRBD2 (5 bases). This CDR3 contains 11 residues. Deletions cut 4 bases from V and 7 bases from J, with 8 bases between. The germline V gene has CDR1 SGHDN and CDR2 FVKESK. CDR3 sequence: CASSLGDEQYF. The CDR3 DNA reads TGTGCCAGCAGCCTCGGGGATGAGCAGTACTTC.

Sample share makes this clone medium-sized (0.01 to 0.1%). This chain connects TRBV7-6 to TRBJ2-7; 13 bases are a match to TRBD2. The CDR3 length is 15 residues. V shed 5 bases, J shed 4 bases, and the junction held 5 bases outside the gene matches. CDR1 SGHVS and CDR2 FNYEAQ come from the germline V gene. CDR3 in amino acids: CASSLGTSGNYEQYF. The CDR3 nucleotides are TGTGCCAGCAGCCTCGGGACTAGCGGGAATTACGAGCAGTACTTC.

V gene TRBV10-1 combines with J gene TRBJ1-1; D ambiguous. V was clipped by 3 bases and J by 7 bases, with 12 bases between them. The germline CDR1 and CDR2 sequences are WNHNN and SYGVQD (reference sequence). CDR3 length: 13 residues. CDR3 sequence: CASSDLAGSEAFF. DNA of the CDR3: TGCGCCAGCAGTGACTTGGCGGGGAGTGAAGCTTTCTTT.

This chain uses TRBV2 with TRBJ2-1; 10 nucleotides line up with TRBD1. The CDR3 extends over 14 amino acids. The J segment lost 7 bases and the V segment lost 8 bases, leaving 8 bases of the junction unmatched. Germline values: CDR1 SNHLY, CDR2 FYNNEI. The CDR3 nucleotides are TGTGCCAGCGGGGGGGGACAGGGGTATAATGAGCAGTTCTTC. Protein: CASGGGQGYNEQFF.

V is TRBV6-1 and J is TRBJ2-7; TRBD2 agrees at 11 bases. CDR3 length: 14 residues. Germline assignment: CDR1 MNHNS and CDR2 SASEGT. The J segment lost 4 bases and the V segment lost 8 bases, leaving 7 bases of the junction unmatched. The CDR3 loop is CASSTSGRIYEQYF. The CDR3 nucleotides read TGTGCCAGCTCTACTAGCGGGAGAATTTACGAGCAGTACTTC.

V gene TRBV5-4 combines with J gene TRBJ2-7; no firm D call. Germline V CDR1 and CDR2: SGHNT, YYREEE (reference sequence). CDR3 length: 11 residues. V lost 3 bases, J lost 1 base, and 2 bases lay in between. The CDR3 protein is CASSSSYEQYF. CDR3 nucleotides: TGTGCCAGCAGCTCGTCCTACGAGCAGTACTTC.

J is TRBJ2-2 and V is TRBV28, with 9 bases aligning to TRBD2. The CDR3 extends over 19 amino acids. The V and J ends lost 1 base and 4 bases, in that order; junction bases with no gene match: 13. Germline values: CDR1 MDHEN, CDR2 SYDVKM. CDR3 coding DNA: TGTGCCAGCAGTTTATCCGGGAGTTTCGGACTAGCGTTCACCGGGGAGCTGTTTTTT. Its translation: CASSLSGSFGLAFTGELFF.